One sample yielded the 31 T cell receptor beta chains listed below, sequenced in a study of beta chain features in type 1 diabetes. Study-wide results and caveats: In all four CD4+ subsets, TCRB CDR3 length was significantly, moderately reduced in type 1 diabetes.

These TCRs' antigens remain unknown. Sequencing targeted expressed TCRB transcripts, as all isolated RNA had been reverse transcribed. Sequenced by immunoSEQ multiplex PCR; TCRdb stores in-frame clones only, minus some. In the table there are around 260,000 clones, approximately 25% of which are singletons. Source material: naive CD4+ T cells from blood. These receptors were obtained from a woman in her twenties or thirties with type 1 diabetes.

This clone was counted only a few times. V and J are TRBV19 and TRBJ2-1; 7 bases map to TRBD2. The CDR3 contains 14 residues. Germline V gene lookup returns CDR1 LNHDA and CDR2 SQIVND (reference sequence). The junction had 5 bases not matched to a gene; V was cut back by 5 bases and J by 4 bases. CDR3 sequence (DNA): TGTGCCAGTAGTCCTAGCGGACGTTACAATGAGCAGTTCTTC. Translation: CASSPSGRYNEQFF.

This clone was picked up a small number of times. J is TRBJ2-3 and V is TRBV4-1; 9 bases agree with TRBD2. V lost 0 bases and J lost 5; bases outside the gene matches: 9. Per the germline V gene, CDR1 is MGHRA and CDR2 is YSYEKL. The CDR3 runs to 17 residues. In DNA form, the CDR3 reads TGCGCCAGCAGCCAAGAGGGACTAGCAGGTTCCAAAGATACGCAGTATTTT. Translated, it gives CASSQEGLAGSKDTQYF.

V gene TRBV29-1 combines with J gene TRBJ2-2; D may be TRBD2 (5 bases). CDR1 is SQVTM, CDR2 ANQGSEA, per germline. The CDR3 runs to 12 residues. V was clipped by 3 bases and J by 6 bases, with 8 bases between them. The CDR3 reads CSVEASSGELFF. CDR3 sequence (DNA): TGCAGCGTTGAGGCTAGCTCCGGGGAGCTGTTTTTT.

This clone has only one observation. The chain recombines TRBV7-9 with TRBJ2-3; no reliable D call. Trimming stripped 5 bases from V and 0 bases from J, with 12 bases between. The CDR3 extends over 15 amino acids. Germline loops: CDR1 SEHNR, CDR2 FQNEAQ (reference sequence). CDR3 residues: CASSPGLYSTDTQYF. The CDR3 DNA reads as TGTGCCAGCAGCCCCGGTTTATATAGCACAGATACGCAGTATTTT. Filled out from reference TRBV7-9 and TRBJ2-3, the complete variable domain reads DTGVSQNPRHKITKRGQNVTFRCDPISEHNRLYWYRQTLGQGPEFLTYFQNEAQLEKSRLLSDRFSAERPKGSFSTLEIQRTEQGDSAMYLCASSPGLYSTDTQYFGPGTRLTVL.

The genes are TRBV27 and TRBJ1-1, with 8 bases aligning to TRBD1. Germline V gene data show CDR1 as MNHEY and CDR2 as SMNVEV (reference sequence). Trimming removed 5 bases from V and 5 bases from J; junction bases left unmatched: 7. This CDR3 contains 14 residues. CDR3 coding DNA: TGTGCCAGCAGTCTGGGGCAGGGGGCAACTGAAGCTTTCTTT. Protein product: CASSLGQGATEAFF.

This clone has only a few counts. The same CDR3 is also encoded by other DNA sequences in this sample. The chain uses TRBV2 and TRBJ1-2; 8 bases map to TRBD1. CDR1 SNHLY and CDR2 FYNNEI come from the germline V gene. Trimming took 4 bases from V and 2 from J; bases not matched to a gene: 0. CDR3 length: 13 amino acids. The CDR3 sequence: CASSGQGNYGYTF. CDR3 sequence (DNA): TGTGCCAGCAGTGGACAGGGGAACTATGGCTACACCTTC. The full variable domain, with the rest looked up from reference TRBV2 and TRBJ1-2, is EPEVTQTPSHQVTQMGQEVILRCVPISNHLYFYWYRQILGQKVEFLVSFYNNEISEKSEIFDDQFSVERPDGSNFTLKIRSTKLEDSAMYFCASSGQGNYGYTFGSGTRLTVV.

This chain connects TRBV29-1 to TRBJ2-1, with TRBD2 matching over 12 bases. This CDR3 spans 15 amino acids. CDR1 and CDR2 from the germline V gene are SQVTM and ANQGSEA. J gave up 4 bases and V 6 bases, and 7 bases lay outside the gene matches. CDR3 protein: CSVAPTSGGYNEQFF. Here the CDR3 DNA reads TGCAGCGTCGCCCCGACTAGCGGGGGTTACAATGAGCAGTTCTTC.

The gene calls are TRBV7-9 and TRBJ2-7; TRBD1 aligns across 10 bases. The germline gives CDR1 SEHNR, CDR2 FQNEAQ (reference sequence). The CDR3 contains 16 residues. V trimming: 5 bases; J trimming: 4 bases; junction bases outside the gene matches: 11. CDR3 region: CASSARRTGGEYEQYF. The DNA of the CDR3 is TGTGCCAGCAGCGCAAGAAGGACAGGGGGAGAATACGAGCAGTACTTC.

V gene TRBV2 combines with J gene TRBJ1-5; 7 nucleotides align to TRBD1. The length of the CDR3 is 13 residues. V was pared by 6 bases and J by 3 bases, with 2 bases of the junction left unmatched. Germline CDR1 reads SNHLY; CDR2 reads FYNNEI. Written as DNA, the CDR3 is TGTGCCAGCAGAGGACAGGCCAATCAGCCCCAGCATTTT. Translating gives CASRGQANQPQHF.

The chain combines TRBV5-6 with TRBJ2-3; possibly TRBD2 for D (5 bases). V dropped 3 bases and J dropped 1 base, with 12 bases sitting between them. The CDR3 spans 15 residues. CDR1 and CDR2 from the germline V gene are SGHDT and YYEEEE. As DNA, the CDR3 is TGTGCCAGCAGCTCACCGCACGGGGGCACAGATACGCAGTATTTT. As protein: CASSSPHGGTDTQYF.

This clone appeared a few times. V usage is TRBV7-8 and J usage is TRBJ1-5; D is uncertain. Germline V CDR1 and CDR2: SGHVS, FQNEAQ. This CDR3 is 15 amino acids long. V lost 1 base and J 7 bases, leaving 14 bases between the germline ends. Here the CDR3 DNA reads TGTGCCAGCAGCTTAGGTAGGGCAGCGGGGCAGCCCCAGCATTTT. It specifies CASSLGRAAGQPQHF. Drawing the rest from reference TRBV7-8 and TRBJ1-5, the complete variable domain is GAGVSQSPRYKVAKRGQDVALRCDPISGHVSLFWYQQALGQGPEFLTYFQNEAQLDKSGLPSDRFFAERPEGSVSTLKIQRTQQEDSAVYLCASSLGRAAGQPQHFGDGTRLSIL.

CDR3 sequence reads: CASSLRTSRDYEQYF. Here the CDR3 DNA reads TGTGCCAGCAGCCTCCGGACTAGTCGGGACTACGAGCAGTACTTC. The J gene is TRBJ2-7, the V gene TRBV7-6; 7 bases are a match to TRBD2. Germline CDR1 and CDR2: SGHVS and FNYEAQ. The CDR3 consists of 15 residues. After removal of 5 bases from V and 3 bases from J, the junction contained 10 bases not matched to a gene.

The chain joins TRBV9 to TRBJ2-3; 12 positions match TRBD2. Per germline, CDR1 SGDLS and CDR2 YYNGEE. This CDR3 is 16 amino acids long. The junction had 5 bases not matched to a gene; V was cut back by 4 bases and J by 2 bases. CDR3 bases: TGTGCCAGCAGCCTCAGACTAGCGGGAGTCACAGATACGCAGTATTTT. Amino acids: CASSLRLAGVTDTQYF.

The genes are TRBV6-6 and TRBJ2-3; tentative D call: TRBD2 (6 bases). The CDR3 is 14 amino acids. The V end was cut by 6 bases, the J end by 4 bases, with 14 bases between. Germline-derived CDR1 and CDR2 are MNHNY and SVGAGI (reference sequence). The CDR3 DNA sequence: TGTGCCAGCAGGGTCGGAGGAGGGGCAGATACGCAGTATTTT. Encoded protein: CASRVGGGADTQYF.

This clone was recorded a few times. V gene TRBV9 combines with J gene TRBJ2-1; weak D call: TRBD1 (6 bases). Trimming removed 4 bases at V and 11 bases at J, with 16 bases between. The length of the CDR3 is 13 residues. CDR1 and CDR2 (germline): SGDLS, YYNGEE. The CDR3 is CASSSTRQAKQFF. The CDR3 region has the DNA TGTGCCAGCAGCTCCACCCGACAGGCTAAGCAGTTCTTC.

V gene TRBV30 combines with J gene TRBJ2-3; 7 bases fit TRBD1. Germline CDR1 is GTSNPN and CDR2 is SVGIG (reference sequence). The CDR3 runs to 14 residues. V lost 6 bases to trimming and J lost 0 bases; unmatched junction nucleotides: 6. The CDR3 sequence is CACIGQASTDTQYF. CDR3 sequence (DNA): TGTGCCTGCATTGGACAGGCTAGCACAGATACGCAGTATTTT.

The V and J genes are TRBV29-1 and TRBJ2-2, with TRBD2 identical over 9 bases. Germline CDR1 reads SQVTM; CDR2 reads ANQGSEA. Trimming removed 8 bases from V and 7 bases from J; junction bases left unmatched: 5. The CDR3 is 12 residues long. This CDR3 reads CSSASGVGELFF. The CDR3 nucleotides are TGCAGCTCGGCTAGCGGGGTCGGGGAGCTGTTTTTT.

This clone appeared a few times. J is TRBJ2-5 and V is TRBV5-1, with TRBD2 as a possible D gene (6 bases). CDR3 length: 14 residues. Trimming took off 4 bases at V and 5 bases at J, with 15 bases between the two ends. Looked up from germline, CDR1 is SGHRS and CDR2 is YFSETQ. CDR3 amino acids: CASSTGTLWETQYF. The CDR3, as DNA: TGCGCCAGCAGCACCGGGACTTTGTGGGAGACCCAGTACTTC.

This clone was seen a few times. The V gene is TRBV19, the J gene TRBJ2-7; 9 bases map to TRBD2. This CDR3 is built from 15 residues. Germline CDR1 is LNHDA and CDR2 is SQIVND (reference sequence). The ends lost 4 bases at V and 5 bases at J; junction bases unmatched: 9. The CDR3 region is CASSSSGSPINEQYF. The CDR3 coding sequence is TGTGCCAGTAGTAGTAGCGGGAGCCCGATTAACGAGCAGTACTTC.

This clone was observed a handful of times. The V call is TRBV2, the J call TRBJ2-1; TRBD2 matches 12 bases. This CDR3 region has 14 residues. The V segment lost 7 bases and the J segment 8 bases; nucleotides outside the gene matches: 6. CDR1 is SNHLY and CDR2 is FYNNEI in the germline V gene. CDR3: CASIRRLAGDEQFF. In DNA, the CDR3 is TGTGCCAGCATTAGAAGACTAGCGGGAGATGAGCAGTTCTTC.

J is TRBJ2-7 and V is TRBV7-9; TRBD2 matches 14 bases. The germline gives CDR1 SEHNR, CDR2 FQNEAQ (reference sequence). After removal of 4 bases from V and 1 base from J, the junction contained 12 bases not matched to a gene. This CDR3 spans 19 amino acids. CDR3 sequence reads: CASSYVPGTSGSISYEQYF. CDR3 nucleotide sequence: TGTGCCAGCAGCTACGTACCCGGGACTAGCGGGAGCATTTCCTACGAGCAGTACTTC.

This clone came up a few times. The chain uses TRBV9 and TRBJ2-3, with D tentatively TRBD2 (5 bases). V was cut by 2 bases and J by 2 bases, with 12 bases left in between. From germline, CDR1 is SGDLS and CDR2 YYNGEE. The CDR3 runs to 15 residues. CDR3 protein: CASSVTIKHTDTQYF. As DNA, the CDR3 is TGTGCCAGCAGCGTGACTATTAAACACACAGATACGCAGTATTTT.

The chain employs TRBV15 and TRBJ1-1; no clear D gene. Germline V gives CDR1 LNHNV, CDR2 YYDKDF (reference sequence). Trimming shortened V by 9 bases and J by 3 bases, and 14 bases separated the two germline ends. This CDR3 comprises 13 residues. The CDR3 is CATRVRYYTEAFF. CDR3 sequence (DNA): TGTGCCACGAGGGTCCGATACTACACTGAAGCTTTCTTT.

This clone was counted once. This chain joins TRBV29-1 and TRBJ1-5; no clear D. Trimming pared 1 base from V and 3 bases from J, leaving 10 bases between. The length of the CDR3 is 14 residues. Germline-derived CDR1 and CDR2 are SQVTM and ANQGSEA. The CDR3 spells CSVEVGGNNQPQHF. The CDR3 DNA reads as TGCAGCGTTGAAGTTGGCGGGAACAATCAGCCCCAGCATTTT.

This CDR3 is CASSPLAGNEQFF. The CDR3 DNA reads as TGTGCCAGCTCTCCCCTAGCGGGAAATGAGCAGTTCTTC. This chain links TRBV18 with TRBJ2-1; 9 nucleotides match TRBD2. Germline-derived CDR1 and CDR2 are KGHSH and LQKENI. The CDR3 loop spans 13 amino acids. Losses at the gene ends were 6 bases for V and 7 bases for J; bases not matched to a gene: 4. The full variable domain, with the rest looked up from reference TRBV18 and TRBJ2-1, is NAGVMQNPRHLVRRRGQEARLRCSPMKGHSHVYWYRQLPEEGLKFMVYLQKENIIDESGMPKERFSAEFPKEGPSILRIQQVVRGDSAAYFCASSPLAGNEQFFGPGTRLTVL.

This clone has a handful of counts. The chain uses TRBV9 and TRBJ2-4; 10 bases align to TRBD1. Germline V gene data show CDR1 as SGDLS and CDR2 as YYNGEE. V dropped 2 bases and J dropped 10; count of bases not matched to a gene: 3. The CDR3 has 13 residues. CDR3 coding DNA: TGTGCCAGCAGCGTCGGGACAGGGGAGATTCAGTACTTC. Encoded protein: CASSVGTGEIQYF.

This clone was counted a few times. J is TRBJ2-5 and V is TRBV30, with 11 bases lining up with TRBD2. J lost 1 base, V lost 3 bases, and 16 bases had no gene match. The V gene's germline CDR1 is GTSNPN and CDR2 SVGIG (reference sequence). The CDR3 consists of 19 residues. CDR3 sequence: CAWRGYVLTSGAGQETQYF. The CDR3 DNA follows: TGTGCCTGGAGAGGTTACGTATTGACTAGCGGGGCCGGCCAAGAGACCCAGTACTTC.

The rearrangement joins TRBV12-5 to TRBJ1-2, with a tentative D call TRBD1 (6 bases). V gave up 2 bases and J gave up 8 bases, with 12 bases separating them. CDR1 is LGHNT and CDR2 is FRNRAP in the germline V gene. The CDR3 spans 13 residues. CDR3 protein: CASGLSGDRGYTF. CDR3 bases: TGTGCTAGTGGTTTGTCAGGGGATCGAGGCTACACCTTC.

This clone came up a few times. The chain is built from TRBV9 and TRBJ1-2; D might be TRBD1 (6 bases). This CDR3 spans 15 amino acids. CDR1 is SGDLS and CDR2 is YYNGEE in the germline V gene. V was pared by 2 bases and J by 1 base, with 12 bases between. CDR3 protein: CASSVTRDNNYGYTF. CDR3 nucleotide sequence: TGTGCCAGCAGCGTCACCCGGGACAATAACTATGGCTACACCTTC.

This chain connects TRBV5-6 to TRBJ2-3; the D gene is possibly TRBD1 (5 bases). V shed 4 bases and J shed 3 bases, with 15 bases lying between them. CDR1 and CDR2 (germline): SGHDT, YYEEEE. The CDR3 has 15 amino acids. CDR3 sequence: CASSPWAGITDTQYF. The CDR3 bases are TGTGCCAGCAGCCCCTGGGCAGGGATAACAGATACGCAGTATTTT.

The chain recombines TRBV5-4 with TRBJ1-3; D uncertain. The ends were cut back, 4 bases at V and 0 bases at J, with 11 bases in the middle. CDR1 SGHNT and CDR2 YYREEE come from the germline V gene (reference sequence). The CDR3 sequence is 15 residues long. The CDR3 bases are TGTGCCAGCAGCGAGTTCGGGTACTCTGGAAACACCATATATTTT. This gives the protein CASSEFGYSGNTIYF.